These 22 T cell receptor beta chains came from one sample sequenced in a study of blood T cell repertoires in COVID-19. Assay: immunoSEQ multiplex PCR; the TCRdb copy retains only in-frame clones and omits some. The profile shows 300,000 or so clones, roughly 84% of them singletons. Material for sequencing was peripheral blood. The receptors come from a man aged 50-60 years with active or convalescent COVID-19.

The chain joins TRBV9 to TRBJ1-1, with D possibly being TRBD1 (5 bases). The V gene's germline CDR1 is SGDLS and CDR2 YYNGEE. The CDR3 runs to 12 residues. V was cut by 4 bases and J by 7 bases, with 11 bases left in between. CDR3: CASSPLRGEAFF. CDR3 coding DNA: TGTGCCAGCAGCCCCCTAAGGGGTGAAGCTTTCTTT. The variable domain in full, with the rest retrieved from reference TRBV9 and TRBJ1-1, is DSGVTQTPKHLITATGQRVTLRCSPRSGDLSVYWYQQSLDQGLQFLIQYYNGEERAKGNILERFSAQQFPDLHSELNLSSLELGDSALYFCASSPLRGEAFFGQGTRLTVV.

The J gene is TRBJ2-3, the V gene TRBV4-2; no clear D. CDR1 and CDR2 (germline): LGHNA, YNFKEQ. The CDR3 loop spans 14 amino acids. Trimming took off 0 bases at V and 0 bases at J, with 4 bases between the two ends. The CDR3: CASSQDYSTDTQYF. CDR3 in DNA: TGTGCCAGCAGCCAAGACTACAGCACAGATACGCAGTATTTT.

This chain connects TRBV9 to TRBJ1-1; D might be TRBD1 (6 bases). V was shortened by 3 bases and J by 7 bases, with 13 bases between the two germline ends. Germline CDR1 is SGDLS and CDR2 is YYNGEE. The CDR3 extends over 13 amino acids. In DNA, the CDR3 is TGTGCCAGCAGCGCAGGGGCCGGCGGTGAAGCTTTCTTT. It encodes CASSAGAGGEAFF.

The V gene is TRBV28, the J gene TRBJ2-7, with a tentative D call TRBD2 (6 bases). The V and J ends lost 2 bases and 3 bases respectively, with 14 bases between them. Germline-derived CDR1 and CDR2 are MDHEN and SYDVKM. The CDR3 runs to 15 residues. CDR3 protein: CASSLGAGIGYEQYF. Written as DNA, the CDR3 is TGTGCCAGCAGTTTAGGTGCGGGGATAGGCTACGAGCAGTACTTC.

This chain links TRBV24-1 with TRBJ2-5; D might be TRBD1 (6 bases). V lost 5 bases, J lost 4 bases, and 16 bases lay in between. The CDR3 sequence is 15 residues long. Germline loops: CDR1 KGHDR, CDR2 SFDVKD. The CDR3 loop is CATSGIGGSGETQYF. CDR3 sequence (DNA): TGTGCCACCAGTGGGATTGGGGGCTCGGGAGAGACCCAGTACTTC.

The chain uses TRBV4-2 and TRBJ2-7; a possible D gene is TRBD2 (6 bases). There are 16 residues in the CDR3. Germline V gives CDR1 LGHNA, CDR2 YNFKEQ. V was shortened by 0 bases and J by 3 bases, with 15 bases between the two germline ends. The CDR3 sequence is CASSQDFREWHYEQYF. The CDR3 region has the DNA TGTGCCAGCAGCCAAGATTTCCGGGAGTGGCACTACGAGCAGTACTTC.

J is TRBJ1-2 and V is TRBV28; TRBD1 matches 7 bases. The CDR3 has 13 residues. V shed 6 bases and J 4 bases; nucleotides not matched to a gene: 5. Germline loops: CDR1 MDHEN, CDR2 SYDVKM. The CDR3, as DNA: TGTGCCAGCAGGGTTGACAGGGTCTATGGCTACACCTTC. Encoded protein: CASRVDRVYGYTF.

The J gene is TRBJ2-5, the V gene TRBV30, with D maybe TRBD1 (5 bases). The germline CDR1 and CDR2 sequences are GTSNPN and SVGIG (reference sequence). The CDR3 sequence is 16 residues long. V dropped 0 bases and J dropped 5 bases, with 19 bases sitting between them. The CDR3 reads CAWSVRMGRGSETQYF. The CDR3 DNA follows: TGTGCCTGGAGTGTACGAATGGGTAGGGGTTCGGAGACCCAGTACTTC.

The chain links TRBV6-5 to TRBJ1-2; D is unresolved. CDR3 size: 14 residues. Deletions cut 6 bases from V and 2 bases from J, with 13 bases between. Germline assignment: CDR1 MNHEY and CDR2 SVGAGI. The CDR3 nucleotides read TGTGCCAGCAGCCCAAATCTGGGCAACTATGGCTACACCTTC. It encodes CASSPNLGNYGYTF.

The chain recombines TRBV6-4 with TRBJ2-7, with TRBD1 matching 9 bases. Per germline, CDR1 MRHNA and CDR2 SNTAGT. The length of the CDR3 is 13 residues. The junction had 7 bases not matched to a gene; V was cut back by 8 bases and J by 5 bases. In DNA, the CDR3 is TGTGCCAGCTGGGACAGGGAATTACACGAGCAGTACTTC. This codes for CASWDRELHEQYF.

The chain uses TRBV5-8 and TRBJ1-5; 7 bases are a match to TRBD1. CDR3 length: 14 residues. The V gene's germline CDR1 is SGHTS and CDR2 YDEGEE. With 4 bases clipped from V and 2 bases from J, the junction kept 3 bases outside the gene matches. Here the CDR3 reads CASSDRVGNQPQHF. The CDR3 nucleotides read TGTGCCAGCAGCGACAGGGTTGGCAATCAGCCCCAGCATTTT.

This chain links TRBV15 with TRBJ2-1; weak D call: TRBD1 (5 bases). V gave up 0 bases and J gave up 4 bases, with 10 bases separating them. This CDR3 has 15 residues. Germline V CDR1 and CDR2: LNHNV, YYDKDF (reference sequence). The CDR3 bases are TGTGCCACCAGCAGAGAGACAGATCCGTACAATGAGCAGTTCTTC. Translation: CATSRETDPYNEQFF.

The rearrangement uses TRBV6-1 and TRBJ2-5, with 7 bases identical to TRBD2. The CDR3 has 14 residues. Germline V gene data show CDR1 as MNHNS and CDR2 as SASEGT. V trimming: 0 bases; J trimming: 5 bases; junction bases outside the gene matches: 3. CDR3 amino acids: CASSEAGGTETQYF. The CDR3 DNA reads TGTGCCAGCAGTGAAGCGGGAGGGACGGAGACCCAGTACTTC.

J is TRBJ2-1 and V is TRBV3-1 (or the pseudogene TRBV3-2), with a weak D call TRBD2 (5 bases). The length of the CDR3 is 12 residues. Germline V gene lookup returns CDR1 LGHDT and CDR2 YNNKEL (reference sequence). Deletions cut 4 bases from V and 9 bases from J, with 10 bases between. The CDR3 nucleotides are TGTGCCAGCAGCCGTGAAGGACTTGAGCAGTTCTTC. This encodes CASSREGLEQFF.

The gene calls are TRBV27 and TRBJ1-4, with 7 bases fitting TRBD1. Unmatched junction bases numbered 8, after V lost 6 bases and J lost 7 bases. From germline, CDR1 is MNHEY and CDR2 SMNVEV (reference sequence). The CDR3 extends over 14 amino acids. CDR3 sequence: CASRGAGTAEKLFF. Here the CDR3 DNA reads TGTGCCAGCAGAGGAGCCGGGACAGCTGAAAAACTGTTTTTT. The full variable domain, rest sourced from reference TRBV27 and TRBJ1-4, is EAQVTQNPRYLITVTGKKLTVTCSQNMNHEYMSWYRQDPGLGLRQIYYSMNVEVTDKGDVPEGYKVSRKEKRNFPLILESPSPNQTSLYFCASRGAGTAEKLFFGSGTQLSVL.

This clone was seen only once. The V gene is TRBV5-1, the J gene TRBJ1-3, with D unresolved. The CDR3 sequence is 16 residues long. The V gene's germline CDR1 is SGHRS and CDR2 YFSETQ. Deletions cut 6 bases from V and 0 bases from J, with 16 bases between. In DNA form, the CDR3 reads TGCGCCAGCACCCCGTCGGCGGAGAGCTCTGGAAACACCATATATTTT. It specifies CASTPSAESSGNTIYF.

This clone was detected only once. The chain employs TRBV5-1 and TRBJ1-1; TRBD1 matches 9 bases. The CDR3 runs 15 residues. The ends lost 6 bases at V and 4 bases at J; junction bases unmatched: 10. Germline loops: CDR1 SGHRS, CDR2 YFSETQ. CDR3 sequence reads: CASKGTGSGGTEAFF. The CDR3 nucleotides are TGCGCCAGCAAGGGGACAGGGAGCGGGGGCACTGAAGCTTTCTTT.

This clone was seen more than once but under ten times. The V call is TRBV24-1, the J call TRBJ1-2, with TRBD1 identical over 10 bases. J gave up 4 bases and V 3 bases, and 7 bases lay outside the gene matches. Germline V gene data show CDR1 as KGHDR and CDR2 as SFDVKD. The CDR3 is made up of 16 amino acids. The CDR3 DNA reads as TGTGCCACCAGTGATCCGCGGGACAGGGGCGCCTATGGCTACACCTTC. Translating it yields CATSDPRDRGAYGYTF.

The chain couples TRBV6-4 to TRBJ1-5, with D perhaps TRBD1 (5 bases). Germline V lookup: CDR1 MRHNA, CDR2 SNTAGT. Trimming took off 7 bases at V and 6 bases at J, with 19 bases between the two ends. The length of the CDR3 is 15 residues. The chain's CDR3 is CASTDGGKEVQPQHF. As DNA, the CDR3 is TGTGCCAGCACCGACGGGGGGAAAGAGGTTCAGCCCCAGCATTTT.

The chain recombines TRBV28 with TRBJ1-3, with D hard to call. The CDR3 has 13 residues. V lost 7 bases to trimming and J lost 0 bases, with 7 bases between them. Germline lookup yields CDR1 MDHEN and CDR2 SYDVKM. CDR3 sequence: CASISGSGNTIYF. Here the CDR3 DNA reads TGTGCCAGCATTTCGGGCTCTGGAAACACCATATATTTT.

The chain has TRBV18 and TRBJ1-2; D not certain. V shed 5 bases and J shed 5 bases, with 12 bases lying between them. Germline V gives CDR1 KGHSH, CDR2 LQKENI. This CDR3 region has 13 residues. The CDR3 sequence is CASSVGSAYGYTF. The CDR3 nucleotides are TGTGCCAGCTCAGTCGGGTCAGCTTATGGCTACACCTTC. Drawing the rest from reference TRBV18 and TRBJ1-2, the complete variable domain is NAGVMQNPRHLVRRRGQEARLRCSPMKGHSHVYWYRQLPEEGLKFMVYLQKENIIDESGMPKERFSAEFPKEGPSILRIQQVVRGDSAAYFCASSVGSAYGYTFGSGTRLTVV.

CDR3 sequence reads: CASSSPAPRADTQYF. In DNA form, the CDR3 reads TGTGCCAGCAGTTCCCCGGCCCCTCGGGCAGATACGCAGTATTTT. The gene calls are TRBV28 and TRBJ2-3; D unresolved. The CDR3 sequence is 15 residues long. The germline CDR1 and CDR2 sequences are MDHEN and SYDVKM. V lost 4 bases to trimming and J lost 4 bases, with 15 bases between them.